This note documents a single TCR beta chain sequence. TCRdb redid the calling of the 5' RACE reads with MiXCR, one entry per CDR3 protein. The table records 510,000 or so distinct CDR3 sequences, roughly 15% of them present only once. The data are from a study of identical twins. With 5 bases removed from V and 4 bases from J, the gap between germline ends came to 14 bases. CDR3 length equals 15 residues. Per germline, CDR1 ENHRY and CDR2 SYGVKD. These data also featured in a second study, about yellow fever vaccine responses in identical twins.

The TCR originated in a woman aged 18-29 years in good health. The chain couples TRBV10-3 to TRBJ2-2; D gene ambiguous. The sequenced material came from CD4+ T cells sorted from blood. The CDR3 loop reads CAISPLNQFTGELFF. DNA for the CDR3: TGTGCCATCAGTCCTCTTAATCAATTCACCGGGGAGCTGTTTTTT.